The sequence of this T cell receptor (beta chain) was determined in a study of vaccination and CD4 T cells after COVID-19 (dated by TCRdb to the early 2020s). Broadly, across the study: Convalescent patients had a positive SARS-CoV-2 result on nasal swab PCR, and of these patients, some 10 had mild disease and one had severe disease. As controls, cultures received a CEFX viral epitope pool (the positive control), an HIV-1 Nef peptide pool (the negative control), or no peptide at all. Six males and four females were included in the convalescent cohort, with two Hispanic individuals, seven Caucasians, two Asians and one multiracial person represented. In nine to eleven COVID-19 convalescent patients and a handful of infection-naive healthy vaccine recipients, researchers compared the spike-specific CD4+ TCR repertoire from before mRNA vaccination with the repertoire from after. Post-COVID blood samples were collected from convalescent patients a median of about 92 days after diagnosis, with a range of about 35 to 180 days. Post-vaccine blood samples were obtained a median of around 67 days after the second vaccine dose, with a range of about 14 to 250 days. Culture stimuli were overlapping spike peptide pools from SARS-CoV-2 and from the common cold coronaviruses HCoV-NL63, HCoV-OC43 and HCoV-229E. Participants received two doses of either the Pfizer-BioNTech BNT162b2 vaccine (n=8) or the Moderna mRNA-1273 vaccine (n=2).

General study outcomes and caveats: The median number of SARS-CoV-2-reactive clonotypes rose from 20 to 25 after infection to 38 after vaccination, but the change was not significant. Only a relatively small number of convalescent patients were included in the study, and early timepoints following natural infection were not analyzed. Among convalescent patients, a median about 86% of the SARS-CoV-2-reactive clones seen after vaccination appeared only after vaccination, which suggests priming specific to the vaccine. Of the vaccine-specific clones found in convalescent patients, nearly all (304 of 307) were mono-reactive for SARS-CoV-2 spike instead of being cross-reactive with common cold coronaviruses.

Library method: PCR. DNA from cultured CD4+ T cells underwent TCR sequencing with the Oncomine TCR Beta short-read assay at the Johns Hopkins FTIC core. The QIAamp micro DNA kit was used to extract genomic DNA from the cultured CD4+ T cells. Oncomine TCR Beta libraries from cultured CD4+ T cells were pooled with unique dual indexes and sequenced on an Illumina iSeq 100. Per the authors' processing: Non-productive sequences were removed, and CDR3s that did not start with C, did not end with F or W, or were shorter than 7 amino acids were discarded. The MANAFEST web application identified antigen-specific clonotypes by comparing peptide-stimulated wells against reference wells and other culture wells. For a clone to be called positive, the clone needed an FDR below 0.05, an odds ratio above 5, and a productive frequency above 0.1% in at least two of three replicate wells. Cross-reactive clonotypes were defined as significantly expanded in both SARS-CoV-2 spike wells and at least one common cold coronavirus spike condition. Levenshtein distances (stringdist) and unrooted phylogenetic trees (ape) in R version 3.6.1 were used to assess CDR3 homology. TCRdb trimmed the raw reads at Q25, called clones with MiXCR and kept productive beta chains. Every entry covers one CDR3 protein and lists the most common genes and DNA from its rows. These V and J calls derive from TCRdb rather than the authors' analysis. Counted in this sample were about 15,000 distinct CDR3 sequences; 45% to 60% of them appeared once. About 13% of the sample is in the top ten clones.

The CDR3 runs 15 amino acids, cysteine and phenylalanine included. The CDR3 DNA has 45 bases and is translated from base 1. The germline V gene (reference sequence) gives CDR1 as DFQATT and CDR2 as SNEGSKA. Unmatched junction bases come to 10, with V trimmed by 0 bases and J by 7 bases. The treatment or condition label of this sample denotes: approximately 10-day PBMC culture with coronavirus spike peptide pools or control peptides (ViraFEST assay). The ViraFEST assay was used in the study, in which antigen-specific T cells were expanded with peptide pools and expanded clonotypes were subsequently identified by TCR sequencing. The convalescent patients' positive SARS-CoV-2 PCR tests fell between March and December 2020, which was before the Alpha, Beta and Delta variants emerged in the United States. PBMCs were cultured at 1.5 million to 2.5 million per well in IMDM supplemented with around 5% human AB serum and around 10 IU/ml IL-2, with 9.5 to 10 ug/ml peptide pools added. Half of the culture medium was replaced with fresh IL-2-containing medium on days 3 and 7. CD4+ T cells were isolated after roughly eleven days of culture through negative selection using the EasySep CD4+ T cell isolation kit. PBMCs were separated from whole blood using Ficoll-Paque Plus gradient centrifugation and then either used fresh or cryopreserved at -140C. In general, triplicate wells were set up for every culture condition.

Concerning this clonotype: Its antigen has not been determined. Per-nucleotide qualities are absent, and no much larger clonotype sits a single base away.

The V gene is TRBV20-1 and the J gene is TRBJ1-1; 8 bases in the middle match TRBD1. The source material was CD4+ T cells from blood, cultured in vitro. This clonotype was obtained from a human donor who had recovered from COVID-19. For the CDR3, the sequence is CSARDPSQGAVEAFF. The base sequence is TGCAGTGCTAGAGATCCTAGCCAGGGGGCGGTTGAAGCTTTCTTT.